The 5 T cell receptor beta chains presented below share a single source sample, sequenced in a study of tumor-infiltrating lymphocytes in primary liver carcinoma. Blood RNA was derived from unsorted whole blood, and germline DNA was extracted too. TCR beta cDNA came from about 470 ng total RNA, primed with a constant-region primer. Modified slightly, ARM-PCR produced TCR beta libraries over three nested multiplex PCR rounds. TRBV1-TRBV30 forward and Cbeta reverse primers drove the first two roughly 10-cycle rounds. TCRdb re-analysed the multiplex PCR reads in MiXCR, keeping a single row per CDR3 protein. The table lists approximately 340,000 distinct CDR3 sequences, roughly 61% of them singletons, with about 6.3% in the top ten. Sequenced input: peripheral blood. All receptors come from a man aged 35-49 years with primary liver carcinoma and hepatitis B virus infection.

For this clonotype: Being one base from a much bigger clone, this may be a read error. The chain employs TRBV6-6 and TRBJ2-7; TRBD2 matches at 8 bases. CDR1 and CDR2 (germline): MNHNY, SVGAGI (reference sequence). The CDR3 covers 19 residues. V trimming: 2 bases; J trimming: 3 bases; junction bases outside the gene matches: 18. CDR3 amino acids: CASSYLTSVSQNYYYEQYF. The CDR3 DNA sequence: TGTGCCAGCAGTTACCTGACTAGCGTGAGCCAAAATTATTACTACGAGCAGTACTTC.

Note on this clonotype: Just one base apart from a much larger clone, this may be a read error. CDR3 sequence: CASSYLSGSSNEQFF. The CDR3 DNA sequence: TGTGCCAGCAGTTACCTGAGCGGGTCTAGTAATGAGCAGTTCTTC. This chain links TRBV6-6 with TRBJ2-1, with a possible D match to TRBD2 (6 bases). The CDR3 covers 15 residues. CDR1 is MNHNY, CDR2 SVGAGI, per germline (reference sequence). Trimming shortened V by 2 bases and J by 7 bases, and 15 bases separated the two germline ends.

This clonotype appeared once. CDR3 sequence (DNA): TGTGCCAGCAGTGGGTATTTAGGGGCCAACGTCCTGACTTTC. It yields the protein CASSGYLGANVLTF. V gene TRBV25-1 combines with J gene TRBJ2-6; unclear D gene. CDR3 length: 14 residues. Looked up from germline, CDR1 is MGHDK and CDR2 is SYGVNS. V dropped 4 bases and J dropped 4 bases, with 8 bases sitting between them.

In the case of this clonotype: It may be a read error: a sequence one base away is much more abundant. The conserved phenylalanine or tryptophan normally closing the CDR3 is absent here, so this likely arose from a read error. The J gene is TRBJ2-7, the V gene TRBV11-3; TRBD1 is a possible D gene (5 bases). Germline V gene lookup returns CDR1 SGHNT and CDR2 YENEEA. The CDR3 has 14 residues. The CDR3 DNA is TGTGCCAGCAGCTTAGGACAGCACTCCTACGGGCAGTACATC. It yields the protein CASSLGQHSYGQYI.

This clonotype was counted a single time. This could be a read error, since a much larger clone is one nucleotide away. The rearrangement uses TRBV14 and TRBJ2-7, with 7 bases lining up with TRBD1. The CDR3 extends over 13 amino acids. Germline CDR1 SGHDN, CDR2 FVKESK. For the CDR3, the DNA is TGTGTCAGCAGCCGGTGGACAGGTTACGAGCAGTACTTC. Encoded protein: CVSSRWTGYEQYF. Looking up the rest from reference TRBV14 and TRBJ2-7 gives the full variable domain: EAGVTQFPSHSVIEKGQTVTLRCDPISGHDNLYWYRRVMGKEIKFLLHFVKESKQDESGMPNNRFLAERTGGTYSTLKVQPAELEDSGVYFCVSSRWTGYEQYFGPGTRLTVT.